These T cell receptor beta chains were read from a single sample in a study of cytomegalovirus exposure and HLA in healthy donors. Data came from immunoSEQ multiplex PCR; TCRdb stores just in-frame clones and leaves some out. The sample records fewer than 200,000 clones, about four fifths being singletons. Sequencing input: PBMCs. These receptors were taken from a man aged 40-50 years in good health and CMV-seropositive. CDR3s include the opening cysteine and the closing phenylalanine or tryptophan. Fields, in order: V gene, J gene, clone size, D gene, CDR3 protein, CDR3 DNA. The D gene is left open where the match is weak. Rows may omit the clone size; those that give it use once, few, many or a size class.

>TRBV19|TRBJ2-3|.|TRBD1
CASSTPGQGTDTQYF
TGTGCCAGTAGTACCCCGGGACAGGGGACAGATACGCAGTATTTT
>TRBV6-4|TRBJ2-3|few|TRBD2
CASSETSGEPTDTQYF
TGTGCCAGCAGTGAAACTAGCGGGGAGCCCACAGATACGCAGTATTTT
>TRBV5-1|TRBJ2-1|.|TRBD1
CASSREPGQGVDEQFF
TGCGCCAGCAGCCGAGAGCCGGGACAGGGCGTGGATGAGCAGTTCTTC
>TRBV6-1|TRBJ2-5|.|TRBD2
CASSEEWTSQETQYF
TGTGCCAGCAGTGAAGAATGGACTAGCCAAGAGACCCAGTACTTC
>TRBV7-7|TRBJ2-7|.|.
CASGLSYEQYF
TGTGCCAGCGGCCTCTCCTACGAGCAGTACTTC
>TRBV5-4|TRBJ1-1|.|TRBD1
CASSSGTGDTEAFF
TGTGCCAGCAGCTCCGGGACAGGGGACACTGAAGCTTTCTTT
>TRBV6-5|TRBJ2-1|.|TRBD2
CASDGGTSGYNEQFF
TGTGCCAGCGACGGTGGGACTAGCGGGTACAATGAGCAGTTCTTC
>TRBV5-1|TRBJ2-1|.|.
CASSFSPTGGDEQFF
TGCGCCAGCAGCTTCTCTCCAACAGGGGGGGATGAGCAGTTCTTC
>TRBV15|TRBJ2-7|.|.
CATSRDRGQVYEQYF
TGTGCCACCAGCAGAGATCGAGGACAAGTCTACGAGCAGTACTTC
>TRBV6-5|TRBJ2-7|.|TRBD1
CASSRDRGHHEQYF
TGTGCCAGCAGTAGGGACAGGGGGCACCACGAGCAGTACTTC
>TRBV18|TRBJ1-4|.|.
CASSPGGADEKLFF
TGTGCCAGCTCACCAGGGGGGGCCGATGAAAAACTGTTTTTT
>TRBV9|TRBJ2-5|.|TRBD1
CASSVWDRGDRETQYF
TGTGCCAGCAGCGTATGGGACAGGGGAGATCGGGAGACCCAGTACTTC
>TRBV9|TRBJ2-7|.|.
CASSVGGGSTYEQYF
TGTGCCAGCAGCGTAGGGGGGGGCTCGACCTACGAGCAGTACTTC